A selection of T cell receptor beta chains follows, all from one sample in a study of beta chain features in type 1 diabetes. TCRdb's table, derived via immunoSEQ multiplex PCR, lists solely in-frame clones and lacks some. The repertoire has roughly 370,000 clones, approximately 15% of them found once; the top ten carry 0.035% to 0.04%. Sequenced: naive CD4+ T cells from blood. These receptors were obtained from a man younger than 45 in good health. The conserved cysteine and the conserved F or W are not part of the CDR3 here.

v_gene	j_gene	CDR3aa
TRBV7-3	TRBJ2-2	ASSSSRDNAGELF
TRBV5-6	TRBJ2-3	ASSLSPGTTDTQY
TRBV28	TRBJ2-7	ASSPTRGLSYEQY
TRBV7-2	TRBJ2-1	ASSPLRRGRGDEQF
TRBV7-8	TRBJ2-3	ASSLVVADTQY
TRBV7-2	TRBJ2-5	ASSLMTSGSAETQY
TRBV7-2	TRBJ2-5	ASSISGGFETQY
TRBV10-3	TRBJ2-7	AISESYVTSGAHEQY
TRBV10-3	TRBJ2-5	AIGNLVIETQY
TRBV29-1	TRBJ2-3	SVDPPGASTDTQY